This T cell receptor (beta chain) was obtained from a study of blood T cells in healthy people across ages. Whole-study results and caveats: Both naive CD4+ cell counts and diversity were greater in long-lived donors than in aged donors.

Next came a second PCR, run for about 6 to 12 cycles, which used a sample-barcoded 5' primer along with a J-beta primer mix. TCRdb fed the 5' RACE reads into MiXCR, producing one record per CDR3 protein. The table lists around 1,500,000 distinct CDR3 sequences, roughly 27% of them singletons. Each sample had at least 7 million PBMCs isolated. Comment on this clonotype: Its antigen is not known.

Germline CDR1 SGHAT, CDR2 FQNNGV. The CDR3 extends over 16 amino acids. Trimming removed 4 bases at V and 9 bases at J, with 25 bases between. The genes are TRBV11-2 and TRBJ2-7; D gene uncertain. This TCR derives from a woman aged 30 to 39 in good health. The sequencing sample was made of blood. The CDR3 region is CASSSAKGPVGNGQYF. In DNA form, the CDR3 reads TGTGCCAGCAGCTCAGCGAAGGGCCCGGTCGGTAATGGGCAGTACTTC. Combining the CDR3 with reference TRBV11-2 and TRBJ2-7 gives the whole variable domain EAGVAQSPRYKIIEKRQSVAFWCNPISGHATLYWYQQILGQGPKLLIQFQNNGVVDDSQLPKDRFSAERLKGVDSTLKIQPAKLEDSAVYLCASSSAKGPVGNGQYFGPGTRLTVT.